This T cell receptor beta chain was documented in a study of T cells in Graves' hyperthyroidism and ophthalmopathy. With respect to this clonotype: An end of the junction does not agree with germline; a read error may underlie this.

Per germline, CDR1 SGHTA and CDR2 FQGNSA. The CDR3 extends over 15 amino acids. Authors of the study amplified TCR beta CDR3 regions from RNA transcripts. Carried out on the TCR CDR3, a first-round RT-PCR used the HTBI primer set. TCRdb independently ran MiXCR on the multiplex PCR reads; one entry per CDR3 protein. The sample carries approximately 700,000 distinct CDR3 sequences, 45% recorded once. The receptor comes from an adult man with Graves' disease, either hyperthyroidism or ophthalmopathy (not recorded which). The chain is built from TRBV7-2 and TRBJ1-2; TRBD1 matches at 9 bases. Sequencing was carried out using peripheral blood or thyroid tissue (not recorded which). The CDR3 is CANSKGQGTLYGYTF. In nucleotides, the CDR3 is TGTGCCAACAGCAAAGGACAGGGGACGCTGTATGGCTACACCTTC. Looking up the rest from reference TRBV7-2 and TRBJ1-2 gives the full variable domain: GAGVSQSPSNKVTEKGKDVELRCDPISGHTALYWYRQSLGQGLEFLIYFQGNSAPDKSGLPSDRFSAERTGGSVSTLTIQRTQQEDSAVYLCANSKGQGTLYGYTFGSGTRLTVV.